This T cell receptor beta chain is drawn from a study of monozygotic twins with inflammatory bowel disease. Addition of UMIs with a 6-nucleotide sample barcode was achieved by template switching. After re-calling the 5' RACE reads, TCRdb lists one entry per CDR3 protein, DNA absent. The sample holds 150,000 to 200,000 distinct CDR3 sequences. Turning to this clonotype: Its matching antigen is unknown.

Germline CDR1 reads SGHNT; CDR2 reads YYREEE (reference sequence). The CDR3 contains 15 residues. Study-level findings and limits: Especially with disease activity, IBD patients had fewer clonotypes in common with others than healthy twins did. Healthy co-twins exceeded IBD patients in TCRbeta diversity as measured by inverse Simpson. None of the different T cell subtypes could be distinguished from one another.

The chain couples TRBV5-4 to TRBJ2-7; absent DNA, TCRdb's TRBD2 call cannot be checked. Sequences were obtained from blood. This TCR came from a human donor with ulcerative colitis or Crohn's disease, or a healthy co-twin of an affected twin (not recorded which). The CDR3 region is CASSMMARTSYEQYF.